A single sample is the source of the 31 T cell receptor beta chains below, sequenced in a study of Graves' ophthalmopathy and Graves' hyperthyroidism. Transcripts of RNA were the source for amplifying TCR beta CDR3 regions. RT-PCR with HTBI primers came first, then second-round multiplex PCR. Each CDR3 protein is one row after TCRdb ran MiXCR on the multiplex PCR reads. The sample lists about 390,000 distinct CDR3 sequences; approximately 15% were seen once. The material sequenced was peripheral blood. These receptors were collected from a woman younger than 30 with stable Graves' hyperthyroidism.

The chain is built from TRBV28 and TRBJ2-5; 7 positions match TRBD1. Looked up from germline, CDR1 is MDHEN and CDR2 is SYDVKM. Unmatched junction bases numbered 6, after V lost 3 bases and J lost 5 bases. The CDR3 has 14 amino acids. In DNA form, the CDR3 reads TGTGCCAGCAGTTTCCACAGGGGAACGGAGACCCAGTACTTC. It codes for CASSFHRGTETQYF.

At least ten counts were recorded for this clonotype. The chain uses TRBV12-3 or TRBV12-4 and TRBJ1-6, with D uncertain. The CDR3 loop spans 18 amino acids. Between the trimmed V and J ends, which lost 1 base and 0 bases, there was a span of 13 bases. As DNA, the CDR3 is TGTGCCAGCAGTTTAGGCGTGCTATGGGGCTCCTATAATTCACCCCTCCACTTT. Encoded protein: CASSLGVLWGSYNSPLHF.

On this clonotype itself: This may be a read error: a much more frequent sequence differs by one nucleotide. J is TRBJ2-7 and V is TRBV20-1; 7 bases fit TRBD2. The V gene end was trimmed by 5 bases and the J gene end by 3 bases; junction bases not matched to a gene: 7. The CDR3 consists of 13 residues. Per germline, CDR1 DFQATT and CDR2 SNEGSKA (reference sequence). Here the CDR3 DNA reads TGCAGTGCTGAGACTAGCTGGGGCTACGAGCAGTACTTC. It is translated as CSAETSWGYEQYF.

In this sample, this clonotype turned up a few times. The chain joins TRBV6-4 to TRBJ1-1, with D maybe TRBD1 (5 bases). The CDR3 length is 11 residues. The V end was cut by 6 bases, the J end by 8 bases, with 10 bases between. The germline CDR1 and CDR2 sequences are MRHNA and SNTAGT. The CDR3 DNA reads TGTGCCAGCAGATATAGACAGGAAGCTTTCTTT. Protein sequence: CASRYRQEAFF.

V usage is TRBV28 and J usage is TRBJ2-7; D may be TRBD1 (6 bases). CDR3 length: 15 residues. The germline V gene has CDR1 MDHEN and CDR2 SYDVKM. Trimming cost V 1 base and J 1 base, with 11 bases left between them. CDR3 region: CASSLFGTNSYEQYF. DNA for the CDR3: TGTGCCAGCAGTTTATTCGGGACAAATTCCTACGAGCAGTACTTC.

At least ten counts were recorded for this clonotype. V usage is TRBV10-3 and J usage is TRBJ1-1, with TRBD1 as a possible D gene (6 bases). The CDR3 extends over 15 amino acids. Per the germline V gene, CDR1 is ENHRY and CDR2 is SYGVKD. Trimming shortened V by 2 bases and J by 1 base, and 11 bases separated the two germline ends. CDR3 in amino acids: CAISELQGTNTEAFF. Here the CDR3 DNA reads TGTGCCATCAGTGAGCTTCAGGGGACGAACACTGAAGCTTTCTTT.

This clonotype was seen many times. The chain is built from TRBV10-3 and TRBJ2-7; D possibly matches TRBD1 or TRBD2 (6 bases each). Trimming removed 3 bases at V and 6 bases at J, with 21 bases between. Germline lookup yields CDR1 ENHRY and CDR2 SYGVKD. The CDR3 has 16 amino acids. CDR3 residues: CAISDWPRGAYAEQYF. The DNA for the CDR3 is TGTGCCATCAGTGACTGGCCAAGGGGGGCCTACGCCGAGCAGTACTTC.

This clonotype appeared many times. V gene TRBV6-6 combines with J gene TRBJ1-1; 8 bases line up with TRBD1. Germline assignment: CDR1 MNHNY and CDR2 SVGAGI (reference sequence). There are 15 residues in the CDR3. Losses at the gene ends were 2 bases for V and 2 bases for J; bases not matched to a gene: 4. In DNA form, the CDR3 reads TGTGCCAGCAGTTACCTCGGACAGGGTAACACTGAAGCTTTCTTT. Protein product: CASSYLGQGNTEAFF.

About this clonotype itself: The junction shows a germline mismatch at one end, possibly a read error. The chain recombines TRBV6-5 with TRBJ1-5; D is ambiguous. The CDR3 runs 14 residues. The germline V gene has CDR1 MNHEY and CDR2 SVGAGI. DNA for the CDR3: TGTGCCAGCAGTTATTCGGTAGGGAATCAGCCTCAGCATTTT. Protein sequence: CASSYSVGNQPQHF.

For this clonotype: At one of its ends the junction is not consistent with the germline gene, which may arise from a read error. The genes are TRBV19 and TRBJ1-1; D remains ambiguous. Germline-derived CDR1 and CDR2 are LNHDA and SQIVND (reference sequence). CDR3 size: 11 residues. The CDR3 DNA sequence: TGTGCCAGTAGTACAGACACTGAAGCTTGCTTT. Protein sequence: CASSTDTEACF.

V gene TRBV4-2 combines with J gene TRBJ2-2; D uncertain. The CDR3 totals 12 residues. The germline gives CDR1 LGHNA, CDR2 YNFKEQ. With 5 bases removed from V and 4 bases from J, the gap between germline ends came to 5 bases. DNA of the CDR3: TGTGCCAGCAGCGACGGCACCGGGGAGCTGTTTTTT. This encodes CASSDGTGELFF.

At least ten counts were recorded for this clonotype. A read error is possible here, since a much larger clone lies one base away. This rearrangement joins TRBV7-8 to TRBJ1-1; D gene uncertain. Germline V gene data show CDR1 as SGHVS and CDR2 as FQNEAQ. Trimming left V 3 bases short and J 1 base short, with 6 bases between. The CDR3 totals 13 residues. CDR3 amino acids: CASSFERNTEAFF. In DNA form, the CDR3 reads TGTGCCAGCAGCTTTGAGCGGAACACTGAAGCTTTCTTT.

J is TRBJ2-4 and V is TRBV11-2; 8 positions match TRBD1. The CDR3 contains 17 residues. The germline V gene encodes CDR1 SGHAT and CDR2 FQNNGV. The junction had 14 bases not matched to a gene; V was cut back by 3 bases and J by 7 bases. The CDR3 DNA sequence: TGTGCCAGCAGCTTGCTACCGGGACAGGAGGTTGGGAACATTCAGTACTTC. Amino acid sequence: CASSLLPGQEVGNIQYF.

This clonotype was seen at least ten times. This chain links TRBV6-1 with TRBJ2-7; D might be TRBD1 (6 bases). This CDR3 is 13 amino acids long. Trimming shortened V by 8 bases and J by 9 bases, and 20 bases separated the two germline ends. Per germline, CDR1 MNHNS and CDR2 SASEGT. The CDR3 is CASPVRPGVGQYF. DNA for the CDR3: TGTGCCAGCCCAGTTCGGCCAGGGGTTGGGCAGTACTTC.

There are many counts of this clonotype. The genes are TRBV2 and TRBJ1-1, with a tentative D call TRBD1 (5 bases). Germline V gives CDR1 SNHLY, CDR2 FYNNEI. V lost 6 bases and J 0 bases, leaving 17 bases between the germline ends. The CDR3 length is 16 residues. The CDR3: CASRGVNAGVNTEAFF. DNA of the CDR3: TGTGCCAGCAGGGGGGTAAATGCCGGGGTGAACACTGAAGCTTTCTTT.

This clonotype was detected ten times or more. CDR3 sequence reads: CASSLLGHPYEQYF. CDR3 nucleotide sequence: TGCGCCAGCAGCTTGCTGGGGCATCCCTACGAGCAGTACTTC. The chain recombines TRBV5-1 with TRBJ2-7; maybe TRBD1 (5 bases). V was shortened by 1 base and J by 2 bases, with 10 bases between the two germline ends. The CDR3 is made up of 14 amino acids. Germline V CDR1 and CDR2: SGHRS, YFSETQ.

This clonotype was detected ten times or more. The genes are TRBV5-1 and TRBJ2-7; D uncertain. The CDR3 consists of 14 residues. CDR1 and CDR2 from the germline V gene are SGHRS and YFSETQ. V lost 0 bases to trimming and J lost 2 bases, with 9 bases between them. The CDR3 DNA follows: TGCGCCAGCAGCTTGGAACCAGGAACCTACGAGCAGTACTTC. Translating gives CASSLEPGTYEQYF.

This clonotype was detected many times. This chain connects TRBV6-5 to TRBJ1-1; D unclear. V was shortened by 0 bases and J by 1 base, with 3 bases between the two germline ends. This CDR3 region has 13 residues. Looked up from germline, CDR1 is MNHEY and CDR2 is SVGAGI. CDR3: CASSYSSNTEAFF. The CDR3 bases are TGTGCCAGCAGTTACTCCTCGAACACTGAAGCTTTCTTT.

This clonotype was seen ten or more times. CDR3 nucleotides: TGTGCCAGCCAGACCGGGACTGCTAGCTCCTACGAGCAGTACTTC. Translation gives CASQTGTASSYEQYF. The V call is TRBV28, the J call TRBJ2-7; maybe TRBD2 (6 bases). V lost 8 bases to trimming and J lost 0 bases, with 17 bases between them. CDR3 size: 15 residues. Germline V gene sequence: CDR1 MDHEN, CDR2 SYDVKM.

This clonotype has a count of ten or more. The chain carries TRBV11-2 and TRBJ1-2; D unclear. V was clipped by 5 bases and J by 8 bases, with 18 bases between them. Germline lookup yields CDR1 SGHAT and CDR2 FQNNGV. The CDR3 has 14 residues. The CDR3 reads CASSAPLGGGGYTF. Here the CDR3 DNA reads TGTGCCAGCAGCGCACCTCTGGGAGGAGGAGGCTACACCTTC.

This clonotype showed up just a few times. This may be a read error, as it is one base from a much larger clone. The chain recombines TRBV2 with TRBJ1-2; 9 nucleotides agree with TRBD1. The CDR3 length is 15 residues. The ends lost 2 bases at V and 8 bases at J; junction bases unmatched: 9. Germline assignment: CDR1 SNHLY and CDR2 FYNNEI. This CDR3 reads CASSECRDRERGYTF. The CDR3 DNA is TGTGCCAGCAGTGAATGCCGGGACAGGGAACGGGGCTACACCTTC.

There are many counts of this clonotype. CDR3 nucleotide sequence: TGTGCCAGCAGCGTAGCTCAAGGGCTAGGGGGCTACACCTTC. It translates to CASSVAQGLGGYTF. J is TRBJ1-2 and V is TRBV9; D gene uncertain. Trimming removed 0 bases at V and 8 bases at J, with 14 bases between. This CDR3 contains 14 residues. The germline gives CDR1 SGDLS, CDR2 YYNGEE.

On this clonotype itself: This sequence may be a read error, since a much larger clone differs from it by one base. This chain joins TRBV9 and TRBJ1-3; no clear D gene. The germline V and J ends were trimmed by 5 bases and 0 bases, with 12 bases remaining between them. Germline V gives CDR1 SGDLS, CDR2 YYNGEE. The CDR3 loop spans 15 amino acids. This CDR3 is CASRFGLFSGNTIYF. DNA for the CDR3: TGTGCCAGCAGGTTCGGCTTGTTCTCTGGAAACACCATATATTTT.

The chain joins TRBV3-1 to TRBJ1-2; possibly TRBD1 for D (6 bases). Trimming pared 6 bases from V and 4 bases from J, leaving 12 bases between. Germline-derived CDR1 and CDR2 are LGHDT and YNNKEL (reference sequence). There are 13 residues in the CDR3. DNA for the CDR3: TGTGCCAGCAGAGGACAGCACCCCTATGGCTACACCTTC. Translated, it gives CASRGQHPYGYTF.

This clonotype was found a few times. DNA of the CDR3: TGTGCCAGCAGCCCCCGTCTAGCCTATTCCTACGAGCAGTACTTC. Translation: CASSPRLAYSYEQYF. The gene calls are TRBV7-2 and TRBJ2-7, with a tentative D call TRBD2 (5 bases). V lost 5 bases to trimming and J lost 1 base, with 15 bases between them. Germline CDR1 is SGHTA and CDR2 is FQGNSA. This CDR3 has 15 amino acids.

The chain combines TRBV10-1 with TRBJ1-2, with 7 bases that match TRBD1. V lost 10 bases, J lost 2 bases, and 4 bases stayed unmatched. The CDR3 consists of 12 residues. Germline V gene sequence: CDR1 WNHNN, CDR2 SYGVQD (reference sequence). The CDR3: CATGGGNYGYTF. CDR3 in DNA: TGCGCCACAGGGGGTGGAAACTATGGCTACACCTTC.

This clonotype turned up a few times. The chain employs TRBV16 and TRBJ1-1, with unresolved D. V was shortened by 5 bases and J by 5 bases, with 15 bases between the two germline ends. This CDR3 is 14 amino acids long. CDR1 is KGHSY, CDR2 FQNENV, per germline. The CDR3 loop reads CASSFWGVGTEAFF. CDR3 DNA sequence: TGTGCCAGCAGCTTTTGGGGAGTGGGGACTGAAGCTTTCTTT.

The genes are TRBV4-3 and TRBJ2-7, with D perhaps TRBD2 (6 bases). V lost 3 bases and J 0 bases, leaving 21 bases between the germline ends. The germline gives CDR1 LGHNA, CDR2 YSLEER. The CDR3 sequence is 18 residues long. The CDR3 bases are TGCGCCAGCAGCCATGGGTGGAGCTGGGGGGATCTCTCCTACGAGCAGTACTTC. Translated: CASSHGWSWGDLSYEQYF.

Remarks on this clonotype: One base away lies a much larger clone, so this may be a sequencing read error. CDR3 bases: TGCGTCAGCAGCCTGGGACACCCGAACACTGAAGCTTTCTTT. It translates to CVSSLGHPNTEAFF. The rearrangement links TRBV5-1 to TRBJ1-1; D is possibly TRBD1 (6 bases). Looked up from germline, CDR1 is SGHRS and CDR2 is YFSETQ. The length of the CDR3 is 14 residues.

This clonotype showed up many times. The rearrangement links TRBV27 to TRBJ1-2; D is unresolved. The CDR3 has 15 residues. Per the germline V gene, CDR1 is MNHEY and CDR2 is SMNVEV (reference sequence). V lost 0 bases and J lost 4, with 12 bases in between. CDR3 sequence reads: CASSLSKPGFYGYTF. DNA for the CDR3: TGTGCCAGCAGTTTATCCAAACCGGGTTTCTATGGCTACACCTTC.

The table lists this clonotype with a few counts. The chain links TRBV18 to TRBJ1-1; D uncertain. Trimming removed 3 bases at V and 3 bases at J, with 14 bases between. CDR3 size: 15 residues. From germline, CDR1 is KGHSH and CDR2 LQKENI. CDR3 residues: CASSPQRTDYTEAFF. CDR3 bases: TGTGCCAGCTCACCCCAAAGGACTGATTACACTGAAGCTTTCTTT.